These 14 T cell receptor beta chains share one sample of origin, sequenced in a study of technical replicates of blood from a handful of donors. Sequencing was performed with immunoSEQ multiplex PCR; in TCRdb, only in-frame clones are kept and a portion is missing. The sample carries about 79,000 clones, approximately 94% recorded once. Sequenced input: T cells isolated from PBMCs. The receptors shown here come from a human donor in good health.

The chain links TRBV28 to TRBJ2-5, with D maybe TRBD2 (5 bases). Germline lookup yields CDR1 MDHEN and CDR2 SYDVKM. The germline V and J ends were trimmed by 8 bases and 5 bases, with 12 bases remaining between them. The CDR3 contains 12 residues. CDR3 nucleotides: TGTGCCAGCGGGAGCCCTTTGGAGACCCAGTACTTC. This translates into CASGSPLETQYF.

The chain joins TRBV4-2 to TRBJ1-3, with D hard to call. Germline CDR1 LGHNA, CDR2 YNFKEQ. The CDR3 length is 15 residues. The ends were cut back, 0 bases at V and 3 bases at J, with 9 bases in the middle. The CDR3: CASSQDPTIGNTIYF. Written as DNA, the CDR3 is TGTGCCAGCAGCCAAGATCCGACAATTGGAAACACCATATATTTT.

The rearrangement uses TRBV7-6 and TRBJ2-1; D remains unclear. This CDR3 has 16 residues. Germline assignment: CDR1 SGHVS and CDR2 FNYEAQ. Trimming stripped 4 bases from V and 6 bases from J, with 19 bases between. The CDR3 DNA is TGTGCCAGCAGCTCACCCGACTGGCCCCTTGGCAATGAGCAGTTCTTC. Translation gives CASSSPDWPLGNEQFF.

This clone is a singleton in its sample. The chain joins TRBV11-1 to TRBJ2-7; 7 nucleotides line up with TRBD2. The germline gives CDR1 SGHAT, CDR2 FQDESV (reference sequence). The CDR3 spans 16 residues. The V gene end was trimmed by 5 bases and the J gene end by 2 bases; junction bases not matched to a gene: 12. For the CDR3, the DNA is TGTGCCAGCAGCCGGCAGGTAGCGGGTGGTACCTACGAGCAGTACTTC. Its protein is CASSRQVAGGTYEQYF.

The chain combines TRBV11-2 with TRBJ2-1; 13 bases match TRBD2. The CDR3 contains 15 residues. Trimming removed 1 base from V and 8 bases from J; junction bases left unmatched: 2. Germline lookup yields CDR1 SGHAT and CDR2 FQNNGV. Written as DNA, the CDR3 is TGTGCCAGCAGCTTAGGACTAGCGGGAGGCGATGAGCAGTTCTTC. This sequence encodes CASSLGLAGGDEQFF.

The rearrangement links TRBV7-3 to TRBJ1-6; D perhaps matches TRBD1 (5 bases). The germline V gene has CDR1 SGHTA and CDR2 FQGTGA. This CDR3 is 14 amino acids long. Trimming removed 2 bases from V and 10 bases from J, with 12 bases in between. CDR3 nucleotide sequence: TGTGCCAGCAGCTTATTAGGGGAGGGATCACCCCTCCACTTT. Encoded protein: CASSLLGEGSPLHF.

The rearrangement links TRBV9 to TRBJ2-5, with D possibly being TRBD2 (5 bases). This CDR3 spans 11 amino acids. The germline V and J ends were trimmed by 7 bases and 4 bases, with 8 bases remaining between them. The germline CDR1 and CDR2 sequences are SGDLS and YYNGEE. CDR3 amino acids: CASGRGETQYF. In DNA form, the CDR3 reads TGTGCCAGCGGGAGAGGAGAGACCCAGTACTTC.

The genes are TRBV28 and TRBJ2-2; 10 positions agree with TRBD2. V was clipped by 4 bases and J by 4 bases; unmatched bases: 6. Germline V gene lookup returns CDR1 MDHEN and CDR2 SYDVKM. CDR3 length: 16 residues. The CDR3 nucleotides are TGTGCCAGCAGTTCACTAGCGGGATGGTTCACCGGGGAGCTGTTTTTT. Residues: CASSSLAGWFTGELFF.

The V and J genes are TRBV5-1 and TRBJ2-3; 9 bases are shared with TRBD1. The germline V gene encodes CDR1 SGHRS and CDR2 YFSETQ. The junction had 6 bases not matched to a gene; V was cut back by 1 base and J by 3 bases. CDR3 length: 16 residues. The CDR3 DNA follows: TGCGCCAGCAGCTTGACAGGGGGCAGTAGGACAGATACGCAGTATTTT. Encoded protein: CASSLTGGSRTDTQYF.

This sequence joins TRBV7-9 and TRBJ2-5; 8 positions agree with TRBD2. CDR1 and CDR2 from the germline V gene are SEHNR and FQNEAQ (reference sequence). J lost 5 bases, V lost 4 bases, and 6 bases had no gene match. The CDR3 covers 14 residues. DNA of the CDR3: TGTGCCAGCAGCTATAGCGGGGTGGCGGAGACCCAGTACTTC. This sequence encodes CASSYSGVAETQYF.

The rearrangement links TRBV18 to TRBJ1-3; the match to TRBD1 covers 8 bases. CDR3 length equals 17 residues. CDR1 KGHSH and CDR2 LQKENI come from the germline V gene. With V trimmed by 1 base and J by 0 bases, 5 bases remained unmatched. The CDR3: CASSPRTGTPSGNTIYF. For the CDR3, the DNA is TGTGCCAGCTCACCACGGACAGGGACCCCCTCTGGAAACACCATATATTTT.

In its sample, this clone was seen once. The rearrangement links TRBV10-3 to TRBJ1-1; TRBD1 is a possible D gene (5 bases). Germline V gene sequence: CDR1 ENHRY, CDR2 SYGVKD. CDR3 length equals 16 residues. V was clipped by 3 bases and J by 5 bases, with 19 bases between them. The CDR3 sequence is CAISEGGVAGWTEAFF. The CDR3 DNA is TGTGCCATCAGTGAAGGTGGCGTGGCAGGGTGGACTGAAGCTTTCTTT.

The chain employs TRBV5-6 and TRBJ2-3, with D perhaps matching TRBD2 (5 bases). Trimming stripped 4 bases from V and 0 bases from J, with 12 bases between. Germline V gene sequence: CDR1 SGHDT, CDR2 YYEEEE. The length of the CDR3 is 15 residues. CDR3 nucleotide sequence: TGTGCCAGCAGCCGACTACCCGCCAGCACAGATACGCAGTATTTT. Its translation: CASSRLPASTDTQYF.

The chain joins TRBV10-1 to TRBJ1-1; perhaps TRBD1 as D (5 bases). Germline V CDR1 and CDR2: WNHNN, SYGVQD (reference sequence). V shed 6 bases and J shed 3 bases, with 11 bases lying between them. The CDR3 has 13 residues. The CDR3 here is CASREGQHTEAFF. Here the CDR3 DNA reads TGCGCCAGCAGAGAGGGGCAACACACTGAAGCTTTCTTT.